The clone carrying this T cell receptor (beta chain) was seen ten or more times. This record comes from a study of patients and donors after allogeneic stem cell transplantation. Each CDR3 protein is one row after TCRdb ran MiXCR on the RT-PCR reads. The sample has about 7,100 distinct CDR3 sequences; roughly 13% are singletons. The CDR3 is 14 amino acids. V was cut by 0 bases and J by 2 bases, with 8 bases left in between. Per germline, CDR1 SGHRS and CDR2 YFSETQ. The rearrangement uses TRBV5-1 and TRBJ1-1; D is uncertain. The sequenced sample was blood, either unsorted or a sorted T cell fraction (not recorded which). This TCR was sampled from a human donor who was either an allogeneic HSCT recipient or a stem cell or donor lymphocyte infusion donor (not recorded which). It is not recorded whose cells these are; they may come from a transplant donor. In nucleotides, the CDR3 is TGCGCCAGCAGCTTGGTACCGGCAAACACTGAAGCTTTCTTT. This sequence encodes CASSLVPANTEAFF.